This record concerns one T cell receptor (beta chain) sequence. This clonotype was observed a few times. It has no known antigen specificity. No base-level quality is on record; no much larger clone is a single base apart. Receptor libraries were prepared by 5' RACE. The reads were generated on an Illumina MiSeq. During library preparation, unique molecular identifiers were attached to individual cDNA molecules so that TCRs could be counted quantitatively and reproducibly. Turning to the authors' computational methods: A median of around 100,000 TCRs per sample was observed, with a range of roughly 23,224 to 700,000. The Decombinator software suite was used to annotate V, J and CDR3 in the TCR reads. Every sample was subsampled to the same number of TCRs (28,000) for the PS versus PT1 abundance plots. Expanded TCRs were defined as absent before sensitization and observed at least eight times at the 2-week time point. The public reads were reprocessed in TCRdb via fastp at Q25 and MiXCR, keeping in-frame beta chains. Each record represents a unique CDR3 protein, reported with the most common genes and DNA among its rows. These V and J calls are TCRdb output, not the study's own analysis. For this sample the table gives approximately 80,000 distinct CDR3 sequences, of which approximately 15% were detected only once. The top ten hold almost 7% of the sample.

The CDR3 numbers 16 residues from cysteine through phenylalanine. CDR3 DNA is the only sequence kept; it has 48 bases, read in frame from the first base. Between the V and J ends, shortened by 6 bases and 3 bases respectively, the junction contains 20 bases. Reading the germline V gene gives CDR1 SGHRS and CDR2 YFSETQ. Total RNA was isolated from unfractionated whole blood collected in Tempus Blood RNA tubes. As TCR sequencing controls, about five healthy volunteers were used, with blood taken at day 0, 2 weeks and 6 weeks. The data were obtained in a study of human T cells and chemical hapten exposure (dated by TCRdb to about 2021). Study-level background: Libraries were combined into a pool for sequencing, and differences in TCR yield between samples came mainly from small differences in library volumes within the pool. This study followed changes in the peripheral blood TCR repertoire in vivo during primary and secondary sensitization of alopecia patients to the hapten diphenylcyclopropenone (DPC). For every blood RNA sample, sequencing covered both the TCR alpha and TCR beta chains.

What the study reported, not specific to this receptor: DPC sensitization did not change how many TCRs were above 1 in 1000 frequency, and no evidence was found of alterations in global repertoire structure. Repeated subsampling changed both the strength of the expansion versus patch-test correlation and the threshold at which the correlation became significant.

The receptor was isolated from a female donor in good health. The rearrangement combines TRBV5-1 with TRBJ2-3, with no D gene named confidently. The CDR3 region reads CASTKMGRVGTDTQYF. In nucleotides, the sequence is TGCGCCAGCACCAAAATGGGAAGGGTTGGTACAGATACGCAGTATTTT. Reference TRBV5-1 and TRBJ2-3 genes cover what lies past the CDR3, so the full variable domain is KAGVTQTPRYLIKTRGQQVTLSCSPISGHRSVSWYQQTPGQGLQFLFEYFSETQRNKGNFPGRFSGRQFSNSRSEMNVSTLELGDSALYLCASTKMGRVGTDTQYFGPGTRLTVL.